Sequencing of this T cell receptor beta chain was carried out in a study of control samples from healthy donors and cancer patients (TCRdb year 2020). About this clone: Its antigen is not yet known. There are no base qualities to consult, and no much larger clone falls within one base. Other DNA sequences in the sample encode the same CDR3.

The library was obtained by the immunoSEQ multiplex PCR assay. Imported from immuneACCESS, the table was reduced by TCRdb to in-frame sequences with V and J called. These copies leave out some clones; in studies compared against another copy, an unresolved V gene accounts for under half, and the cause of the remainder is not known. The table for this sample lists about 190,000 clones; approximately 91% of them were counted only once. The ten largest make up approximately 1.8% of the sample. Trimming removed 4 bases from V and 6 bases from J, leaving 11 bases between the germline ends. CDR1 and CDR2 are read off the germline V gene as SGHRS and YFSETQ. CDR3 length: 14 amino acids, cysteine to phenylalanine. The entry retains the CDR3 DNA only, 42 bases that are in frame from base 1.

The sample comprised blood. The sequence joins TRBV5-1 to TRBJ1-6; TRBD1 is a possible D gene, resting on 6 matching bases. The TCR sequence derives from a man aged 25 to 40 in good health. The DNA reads TGCGCCAGCAGCCCTGGGGGCCGTAATTCACCCCTCCACTTT. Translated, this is CASSPGGRNSPLHF. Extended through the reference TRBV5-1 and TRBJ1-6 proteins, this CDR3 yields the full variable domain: KAGVTQTPRYLIKTRGQQVTLSCSPISGHRSVSWYQQTPGQGLQFLFEYFSETQRNKGNFPGRFSGRQFSNSRSEMNVSTLELGDSALYLCASSPGGRNSPLHFGNGTRLTVT.